This T cell receptor (beta chain) was identified during a study of glioma-infiltrating T cells. At the level of the study: Target coverage was roughly 4- to 10-fold for approximately 960,000 blood T cells.

Study results and limitations: Tissue-blood divergence was below expectation in non-neoplastic patients, above in gliomas.

The iRepertoire nested amplicon-rescue multiplex PCR amplified TCR alpha and beta CDR3s from RNA. TCRdb reprocessed the multiplex PCR reads with MiXCR, giving one entry per CDR3 protein. The sample has a few hundred thousand distinct CDR3 sequences; 41% are singletons. This CDR3 is built from 16 residues. Germline V gene lookup returns CDR1 MDHEN and CDR2 SYDVKM. With respect to this clonotype: No antigen is known for it. A much larger clonotype is one base distant, so this may be a read error.

This TCR derives from a human donor with low-grade glioma or glioblastoma, undergoing nonglioma brain surgery, or in good health (not recorded which). V is TRBV28 and J is TRBJ2-3; TRBD2 matches at 7 bases. Sequenced material: glioma tissue, nonneoplastic brain tissue, or PBMCs (not recorded which). CDR3 nucleotide sequence: TGTGCCAGCAGTTTAGTTTCAAGCGGGGTCACAGATACGCAGTGTTTT. Its translation: CASSLVSSGVTDTQCF.